The 32 T cell receptor beta chains presented below share a single source sample, sequenced in a study of blood T cells in healthy people across ages. Then a second PCR, running about 6 to 11 cycles, was carried out with a sample-barcoded 5' primer and a J-beta primer mix. TCRdb re-derived calls from the 5' RACE reads in MiXCR, one entry per CDR3 protein. Of roughly 800,000 distinct CDR3 sequences in the sample, roughly 34% were seen once. Source material: blood. The receptors originated from a man younger than 35 in good health.

This chain connects TRBV5-5 to TRBJ2-1; D unclear. The DNA end is a closer match to TRBJ2-7, so the J assignment may be wrong. CDR1 is SGHKS and CDR2 is YYEKEE in the germline V gene (reference sequence). The CDR3 is 15 amino acids. The chain's CDR3 is CASSLIPGGYNEQYF. The CDR3 bases are TGTGCCAGCAGCTTGATCCCGGGTGGGTACAATGAGCAGTACTTC.

As for this clonotype: A single base separates this from a much larger clone, so it may be a read error. The rearrangement joins TRBV12-3 or TRBV12-4 to TRBJ2-5; D is uncertain. The J call could be wrong; TRBJ2-7 is a better fit for the DNA end. This CDR3 has 12 amino acids. The CDR3 is CVSSLVGTEQYF. The CDR3 DNA sequence: TGTGTCAGCAGTTTAGTCGGCACCGAGCAGTACTTC.

In its sample, this clonotype was seen a few times. The V and J genes are TRBV20-1 and TRBJ2-2, with TRBD2 matching over 8 bases. The CDR3 is 14 residues long. Trimming removed 3 bases from V and 5 bases from J; junction bases left unmatched: 5. Germline V gene lookup returns CDR1 DFQATT and CDR2 SNEGSKA (reference sequence). The CDR3 DNA follows: TGCAGTGCTAGGAGGCGGGAGGATACCGGGGAGCTGTTTTTT. Its protein product is CSARRREDTGELFF.

This clonotype was detected a few times. The chain couples TRBV9 to TRBJ2-7; TRBD1 is a possible D gene (6 bases). Trimming took 0 bases from V and 6 from J, leaving 16 bases between them. The CDR3 length is 15 residues. CDR1 and CDR2 from the germline V gene are SGDLS and YYNGEE. CDR3: CASSVDVAGVSEQYF. The CDR3 DNA reads as TGTGCCAGCAGCGTAGATGTGGCAGGGGTCTCCGAGCAGTACTTC.

Comment on this clonotype: With a much larger clone just one base away, this may be a read error. V gene TRBV7-2 combines with J gene TRBJ1-4; tentatively, D is TRBD1 (5 bases). The CDR3 has 15 amino acids. The V end was cut by 0 bases, the J end by 6 bases, with 11 bases between. Germline lookup yields CDR1 SGHTA and CDR2 FQGNSA. CDR3 region: CTSSLARGGDEKLFF. CDR3 DNA: TGTACCAGCAGCTTAGCCCGGGGAGGGGATGAAAAACTGTTTTTT.

This clonotype was picked up many times. The chain couples TRBV29-1 to TRBJ2-3, with 7 bases identical to TRBD1. The CDR3 is made up of 14 amino acids. V trimming: 7 bases; J trimming: 3 bases; junction bases outside the gene matches: 10. CDR1 and CDR2 (germline): SQVTM, ANQGSEA. Here the CDR3 reads CSGGPGQLTDTQYF. For the CDR3, the DNA is TGCAGCGGAGGCCCGGGACAGTTAACAGATACGCAGTATTTT.

The CDR3 coding sequence is TGTGCCAGCAGACTAAAGGACAGGGGGAACACTGAAGCTTTCTTT. Translating gives CASRLKDRGNTEAFF. The V call is TRBV7-2, the J call TRBJ1-1, with 9 bases lining up with TRBD1. CDR3 length: 15 amino acids. V lost 6 bases and J lost 1; bases outside the gene matches: 6. Per germline, CDR1 SGHTA and CDR2 FQGNSA.

Only a few counts were recorded for this clonotype. The gene calls are TRBV7-2 and TRBJ2-7; 8 bases fit TRBD1. V was pared by 6 bases and J by 1 base, with 14 bases of the junction left unmatched. The CDR3 is made up of 17 amino acids. CDR1 and CDR2 (germline): SGHTA, FQGNSA. The CDR3 spells CASRESLQGDRSYEQYF. The CDR3 nucleotides are TGTGCCAGCAGAGAGAGCTTACAGGGGGATAGGTCCTACGAGCAGTACTTC.

This clonotype was seen a few times. The chain recombines TRBV19 with TRBJ1-2; D unclear. CDR3 length: 16 amino acids. The V and J ends lost 5 bases and 0 bases respectively, with 16 bases between them. CDR1 is LNHDA and CDR2 is SQIVND in the germline V gene (reference sequence). CDR3 sequence reads: CASSRAHWETNYGYTF. The CDR3 coding sequence is TGTGCCAGTAGTCGAGCTCACTGGGAAACTAACTATGGCTACACCTTC.

The chain recombines TRBV20-1 with TRBJ2-7; 7 bases are shared with TRBD2. The CDR3 runs to 14 residues. Unmatched junction bases numbered 8, after V lost 6 bases and J lost 0 bases. From germline, CDR1 is DFQATT and CDR2 SNEGSKA (reference sequence). Here the CDR3 reads CSALPGGGSYEQYF. CDR3 sequence (DNA): TGCAGTGCCCTCCCGGGGGGTGGCTCCTACGAGCAGTACTTC.

This clonotype was seen a handful of times. The V gene is TRBV4-1, the J gene TRBJ2-5; D remains unclear. Trimming took 2 bases from V and 1 from J, leaving 14 bases between them. In germline, CDR1 is MGHRA, CDR2 YSYEKL. This CDR3 has 16 amino acids. CDR3 residues: CASSQYPPAGQETQYF. The CDR3 region has the DNA TGCGCCAGCAGCCAATACCCTCCGGCAGGCCAAGAGACCCAGTACTTC.

With regard to this clonotype: Its ends do not fully match the called genes, so a read error is possible. The chain joins TRBV7-6 to TRBJ2-1; D may be TRBD2 (5 bases). The CDR3 is 17 residues long. Germline CDR1 reads SGHVS; CDR2 reads FNYEAQ. DNA of the CDR3: TGTGCCAGCAGCTCTGAAATAGGTAGAGGGTCCTACGATGAGCAGTTCTTC. This translates into CASSSEIGRGSYDEQFF. The complete variable domain, with remaining parts taken from reference TRBV7-6 and TRBJ2-1, reads GAGVSQSPRYKVTKRGQDVALRCDPISGHVSLYWYRQALGQGPEFLTYFNYEAQQDKSGLPNDRFSAERPEGSISTLTIQRTEQRDSAMYRCASSSEIGRGSYDEQFFGPGTRLTVL.

This clonotype was counted a few times. This sequence joins TRBV29-1 and TRBJ1-2; D unresolved. CDR1 and CDR2 from the germline V gene are SQVTM and ANQGSEA. V was pared by 4 bases and J by 7 bases, with 16 bases between. The CDR3 extends over 13 amino acids. The DNA for the CDR3 is TGCAGCGTTGTTCTGACCGAAAAAGGTGGCTACACCTTC. It codes for CSVVLTEKGGYTF.

The chain joins TRBV4-3 to TRBJ2-1; D is uncertain. V lost 0 bases and J lost 11, with 20 bases in between. This CDR3 region has 16 residues. Per the germline V gene, CDR1 is LGHNA and CDR2 is YSLEER. The CDR3 protein is CASSQEWQDHGDKQFF. The CDR3 DNA reads as TGCGCCAGCAGCCAAGAATGGCAGGATCATGGCGATAAGCAGTTCTTC.

As to this clonotype: The junction departs from germline at one end; a sequencing error may be responsible. The CDR3 spells CATSRGEVNRPQHF. The CDR3 DNA is TGTGCCACCAGCAGAGGGGAAGTCAATCGGCCCCAGCATTTT. The chain has TRBV15 and TRBJ1-5, with no clear D. The V gene's germline CDR1 is LNHNV and CDR2 YYDKDF (reference sequence). CDR3 length equals 14 residues.

In this sample, this clonotype turned up once. A read error may explain this, as a much larger clone is one base away. As DNA, the CDR3 is TGCGCCAGCAGCGTAGAGAGTATCATCCATGAGCAGTTCTTC. It yields the protein CASSVESIIHEQFF. The rearrangement joins TRBV5-1 to TRBJ2-1; D not resolved. V was pared by 4 bases and J by 8 bases, with 16 bases between. This CDR3 is built from 14 residues. CDR1 SGHRS and CDR2 YFSETQ come from the germline V gene.

In this sample, this clonotype turned up a few times. The gene calls are TRBV29-1 and TRBJ1-1; 7 nucleotides line up with TRBD1. CDR1 is SQVTM, CDR2 ANQGSEA, per germline. The CDR3 has 13 amino acids. Trimming removed 4 bases from V and 1 base from J; junction bases left unmatched: 3. The CDR3 coding sequence is TGCAGCGTTGGGGACAGCAGGAACACTGAAGCTTTCTTT. The encoded protein is CSVGDSRNTEAFF.

The chain uses TRBV4-2 and TRBJ2-3; D unresolved. Trimming left V 0 bases short and J 4 bases short, with 14 bases between. The germline V gene has CDR1 LGHNA and CDR2 YNFKEQ. The CDR3 sequence is 16 residues long. The CDR3 sequence is CASSQDPPSGADTQYF. Here the CDR3 DNA reads TGTGCCAGCAGCCAAGATCCCCCTAGTGGTGCAGATACGCAGTATTTT.

CDR3 amino acids: CASTYRVMNTEAFF. In nucleotides, the CDR3 is TGTGCCAGCACTTACAGGGTAATGAACACTGAAGCTTTCTTT. The chain is built from TRBV7-2 and TRBJ1-1; possibly TRBD1 for D (6 bases). There are 14 residues in the CDR3. CDR1 SGHTA and CDR2 FQGNSA come from the germline V gene. V lost 7 bases and J 0 bases, leaving 12 bases between the germline ends.

The chain carries TRBV12-3 or TRBV12-4 and TRBJ2-1; a weak D match, TRBD2 (5 bases). The DNA end is more similar to TRBJ2-7, so the J call may be wrong. The CDR3 covers 13 residues. CDR3 amino acids: CASRGVPYNEQYF. The CDR3 nucleotides read TGTGCCAGCAGGGGAGTTCCCTACAATGAGCAGTACTTC.

This chain joins TRBV15 and TRBJ1-1; D is uncertain. The CDR3 is 15 amino acids. Germline assignment: CDR1 LNHNV and CDR2 YYDKDF (reference sequence). V was shortened by 3 bases and J by 2 bases, with 13 bases between the two germline ends. CDR3 loop: CATSRGGMVNTEAFF. The CDR3 nucleotides are TGTGCCACCAGCAGGGGTGGAATGGTAAACACTGAAGCTTTCTTT.

CDR3 sequence: CAISARDTNTEAFF. The CDR3 bases are TGTGCCATCAGTGCTCGTGACACGAACACTGAAGCTTTCTTT. The J gene is TRBJ1-1, the V gene TRBV10-3; no clear D gene. The germline CDR1 and CDR2 sequences are ENHRY and SYGVKD. CDR3 length: 14 amino acids. Trimming took 4 bases from V and 1 from J, leaving 10 bases between them.

Details on this clonotype: A clone one base away is much larger, so this may be a read error. This chain uses TRBV20-1 with TRBJ2-3, with D perhaps matching TRBD1 (5 bases). CDR1 and CDR2 from the germline V gene are DFQATT and SNEGSKA (reference sequence). Trimming cost V 3 bases and J 5 bases, with 21 bases left between them. The CDR3 is made up of 16 amino acids. CDR3 coding DNA: TGCAGTGCTAGCCTGACCACAGGAGTTGCAGGAGATACGCAGTATTTT. Amino acid sequence: CSASLTTGVAGDTQYF.

To note about this clonotype: The junction shows a germline mismatch at one end, possibly a read error. This chain links TRBV20-1 with TRBJ2-3, with D possibly being TRBD2 (5 bases). The CDR3 has 12 amino acids. Looked up from germline, CDR1 is DFQATT and CDR2 is SNEGSKA (reference sequence). CDR3 in amino acids: CSAAGSADAQYF. CDR3 bases: TGCAGTGCCGCTGGTAGCGCAGATGCGCAGTATTTT.

Notes on this clonotype: An end of the junction does not agree with germline; a read error may underlie this. The chain is built from TRBV28 and TRBJ2-3; the D gene is possibly TRBD2 (6 bases). Germline assignment: CDR1 MDHEN and CDR2 SYDVKM. The CDR3 covers 15 residues. The CDR3 region is CANSFHSGRTDTQYF. The CDR3 DNA reads as TGTGCCAACAGTTTCCATAGCGGACGCACAGATACGCAGTATTTT.

This clonotype showed up many times. The rearrangement links TRBV12-3 or TRBV12-4 to TRBJ2-3, with 8 bases matching TRBD1. Germline trimming cut 1 base from V and 2 bases from J; bases unmatched to any gene: 2. This CDR3 is built from 15 residues. CDR3 sequence (DNA): TGTGCCAGCAGTTTAGGGACAGGGTACACAGATACGCAGTATTTT. Protein sequence: CASSLGTGYTDTQYF.

This chain links TRBV7-6 with TRBJ1-1; D is undetermined. Germline loops: CDR1 SGHVS, CDR2 FNYEAQ. The V and J ends lost 4 bases and 3 bases respectively, with 9 bases between them. This CDR3 region has 13 residues. This chain's CDR3 is CASSSEAHTEAFF. CDR3 DNA: TGTGCCAGCAGCTCAGAAGCGCACACTGAAGCTTTCTTT.

This clonotype has a handful of counts. This sequence joins TRBV3-1 and TRBJ1-1; TRBD1 matches at 7 bases. The germline V gene has CDR1 LGHDT and CDR2 YNNKEL (reference sequence). Losses at the gene ends were 0 bases for V and 3 bases for J; bases not matched to a gene: 7. The CDR3 totals 16 residues. The CDR3 DNA follows: TGTGCCAGCAGCCAAGACAACAGGGGAAGTGACACTGAAGCTTTCTTT. It translates to CASSQDNRGSDTEAFF.

The V gene is TRBV7-2, the J gene TRBJ2-1; TRBD2 is a possible D gene (6 bases). The tail of the sequence fits TRBJ2-7 better, so the J call may be wrong. CDR1 and CDR2 (germline): SGHTA, FQGNSA. The CDR3 is 19 amino acids. As DNA, the CDR3 is TGTGCCAGCAGCCCCAAGGACTATATCCCACTGAGCTCCTACAATGAGCAGTACTTC. Translating gives CASSPKDYIPLSSYNEQYF.

The chain is built from TRBV4-1 and TRBJ1-1; 10 positions match TRBD1. This CDR3 is built from 13 residues. CDR1 is MGHRA, CDR2 YSYEKL, per germline. The V gene end was trimmed by 4 bases and the J gene end by 8 bases; junction bases not matched to a gene: 4. This CDR3 reads CASSRTGGGEAFF. The CDR3 DNA reads TGCGCCAGCAGCCGGACAGGGGGTGGGGAAGCTTTCTTT.

This clonotype was seen more than once but under ten times. This chain joins TRBV18 and TRBJ1-6; D gene ambiguous. This CDR3 comprises 15 residues. V shed 3 bases and J shed 8 bases, with 14 bases lying between them. CDR1 and CDR2 (germline): KGHSH, LQKENI. The CDR3 loop is CASSPTKGVDSPLHF. The CDR3 DNA sequence: TGTGCCAGCTCACCCACAAAGGGTGTGGATTCACCCCTCCACTTT.

The chain recombines TRBV7-9 with TRBJ1-2, with 7 bases that match TRBD1. The CDR3 spans 14 residues. The germline CDR1 and CDR2 sequences are SEHNR and FQNEAQ (reference sequence). With V trimmed by 5 bases and J by 5 bases, 8 bases remained unmatched. CDR3 DNA sequence: TGTGCCAGCAGCCCACGACAGGGCGAGTATGGCTACACCTTC. This gives the protein CASSPRQGEYGYTF.